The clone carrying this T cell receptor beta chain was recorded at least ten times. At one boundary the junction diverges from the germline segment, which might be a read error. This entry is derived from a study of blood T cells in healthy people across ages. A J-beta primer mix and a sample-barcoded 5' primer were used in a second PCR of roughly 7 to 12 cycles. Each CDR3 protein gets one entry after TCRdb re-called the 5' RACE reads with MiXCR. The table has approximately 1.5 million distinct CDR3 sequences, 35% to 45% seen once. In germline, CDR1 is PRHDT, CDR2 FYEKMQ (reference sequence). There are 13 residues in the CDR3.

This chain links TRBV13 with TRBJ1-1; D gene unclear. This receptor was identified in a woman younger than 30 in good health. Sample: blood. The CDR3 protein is CASSPLTRTEAFF. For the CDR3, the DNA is TGCGCCAGCAGCCCCCTAACGAGGACTGAAGCTTTCTTT. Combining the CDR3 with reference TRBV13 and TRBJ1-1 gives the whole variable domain AAGVIQSPRHLIKEKRETATLKCYPIPRHDTVYWYQQGPGQDPQFLISFYEKMQSDKGSIPDRFSAQQFSDYHSELNMSSLELGDSALYFCASSPLTRTEAFFGQGTRLTVV.